Following are 7 T cell receptor beta chains from one sample sequenced in a study of blood T cell repertoires in COVID-19. TCRdb's table, derived via immunoSEQ multiplex PCR, lists solely in-frame clones and lacks some. This table holds 50,000 or so clones, about 82% found once. Material: peripheral blood. Receptor source: a woman older than 75 with acute or convalescent COVID-19.

The chain is built from TRBV11-2 and TRBJ1-1; unclear D gene. Germline V lookup: CDR1 SGHAT, CDR2 FQNNGV. CDR3 length: 14 residues. Trimming shortened V by 1 base and J by 4 bases, and 10 bases separated the two germline ends. Written as DNA, the CDR3 is TGTGCCAGCAGCTTAGCCGGGGAGGGCACTGAAGCTTTCTTT. This encodes CASSLAGEGTEAFF.

The J gene is TRBJ1-2, the V gene TRBV7-9; TRBD1 might be the D (5 bases). The germline V and J ends were trimmed by 4 bases and 7 bases, with 13 bases remaining between them. This CDR3 comprises 13 residues. CDR1 and CDR2 from the germline V gene are SEHNR and FQNEAQ (reference sequence). The CDR3 protein is CASSSPGGGGYTF. The DNA of the CDR3 is TGTGCCAGCAGCTCTCCGGGGGGTGGTGGCTACACCTTC.

V and J are TRBV11-3 and TRBJ2-7; TRBD1 is a possible D gene (6 bases). Trimming removed 5 bases from V and 6 bases from J, with 14 bases in between. The CDR3 has 13 amino acids. The V gene's germline CDR1 is SGHNT and CDR2 YENEEA. CDR3 sequence: CASSRDRISEQYF. The CDR3 DNA is TGTGCCAGCAGCCGCGACAGGATTTCCGAGCAGTACTTC.

The chain recombines TRBV19 with TRBJ1-5, with D tentatively TRBD1 (6 bases). The germline gives CDR1 LNHDA, CDR2 SQIVND (reference sequence). Trimming stripped 8 bases from V and 6 bases from J, with 14 bases between. The CDR3 runs 13 residues. The CDR3 DNA follows: TGTGCCAGTGGCTCCCAGGGGAGTCAGCCCCAGCATTTT. Translation gives CASGSQGSQPQHF.

The chain couples TRBV5-4 to TRBJ1-3; 8 positions match TRBD1. Germline V gives CDR1 SGHNT, CDR2 YYREEE (reference sequence). J gave up 0 bases and V 10 bases, and 12 bases lay outside the gene matches. CDR3 length: 16 residues. CDR3 protein: CASGQGPLSSGNTIYF. The DNA of the CDR3 is TGTGCCTCAGGACAGGGACCCCTTTCCTCTGGAAACACCATATATTTT.

The rearrangement uses TRBV11-2 and TRBJ2-1; 8 nucleotides align to TRBD2. CDR3 length: 16 residues. The germline V gene encodes CDR1 SGHAT and CDR2 FQNNGV. Trimming cost V 3 bases and J 2 bases; bases outside gene matches: 6. This chain's CDR3 is CASSFLQAGAYNEQFF. The DNA for the CDR3 is TGTGCCAGCAGCTTTCTACAAGCGGGGGCCTACAATGAGCAGTTCTTC. The whole variable domain, filled in from reference TRBV11-2 and TRBJ2-1, reads EAGVAQSPRYKIIEKRQSVAFWCNPISGHATLYWYQQILGQGPKLLIQFQNNGVVDDSQLPKDRFSAERLKGVDSTLKIQPAKLEDSAVYLCASSFLQAGAYNEQFFGPGTRLTVL.

The V gene is TRBV11-2, the J gene TRBJ2-7; 10 bases align to TRBD1. Trimming at V came to 5 bases and at J to 3 bases, leaving 4 bases not matched to a gene. This CDR3 is 14 amino acids long. Germline CDR1 and CDR2: SGHAT and FQNNGV. CDR3 in amino acids: CASSARDRGYEQYF. In DNA, the CDR3 is TGTGCCAGCAGCGCCCGGGACAGGGGCTACGAGCAGTACTTC.